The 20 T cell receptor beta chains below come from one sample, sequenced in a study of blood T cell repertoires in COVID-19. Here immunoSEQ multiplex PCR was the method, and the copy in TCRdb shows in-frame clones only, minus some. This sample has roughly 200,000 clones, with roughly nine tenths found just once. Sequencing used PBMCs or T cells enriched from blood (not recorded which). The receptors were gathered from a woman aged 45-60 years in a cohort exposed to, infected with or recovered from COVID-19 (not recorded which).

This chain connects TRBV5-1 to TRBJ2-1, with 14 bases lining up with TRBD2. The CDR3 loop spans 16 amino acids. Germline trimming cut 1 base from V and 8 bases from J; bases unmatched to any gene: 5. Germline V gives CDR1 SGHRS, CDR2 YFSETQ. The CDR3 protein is CASSLSTSGGADEQFF. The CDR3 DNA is TGCGCCAGCAGCTTGTCGACTAGCGGGGGGGCCGATGAGCAGTTCTTC.

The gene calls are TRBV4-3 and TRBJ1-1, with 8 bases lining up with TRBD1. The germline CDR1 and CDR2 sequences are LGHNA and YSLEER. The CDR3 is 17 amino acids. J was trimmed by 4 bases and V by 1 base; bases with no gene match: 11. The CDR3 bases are TGCGCCAGCAGCCAAGGGGGGCTCAGGGGGCTTGGCACTGAAGCTTTCTTT. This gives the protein CASSQGGLRGLGTEAFF.

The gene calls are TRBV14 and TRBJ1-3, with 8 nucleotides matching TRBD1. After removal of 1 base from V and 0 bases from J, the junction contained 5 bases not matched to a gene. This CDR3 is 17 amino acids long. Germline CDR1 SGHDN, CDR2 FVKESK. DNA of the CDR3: TGTGCCAGCAGCCAAGGGCAGGGGGCTATCTCTGGAAACACCATATATTTT. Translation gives CASSQGQGAISGNTIYF.

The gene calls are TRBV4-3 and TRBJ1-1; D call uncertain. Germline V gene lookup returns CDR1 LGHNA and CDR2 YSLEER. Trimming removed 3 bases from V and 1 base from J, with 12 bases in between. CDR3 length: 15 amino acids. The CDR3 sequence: CASSQRVPGNTEAFF. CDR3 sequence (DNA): TGCGCCAGCAGCCAGCGGGTCCCGGGGAACACTGAAGCTTTCTTT.

The CDR3 sequence: CASTEQEYTEAFF. In DNA form, the CDR3 reads TGTGCCAGCACCGAACAAGAATACACTGAAGCTTTCTTT. The V and J genes are TRBV25-1 and TRBJ1-1; D is ambiguous. V shed 7 bases and J shed 3 bases, with 12 bases lying between them. The CDR3 has 13 amino acids. Germline V lookup: CDR1 MGHDK, CDR2 SYGVNS.

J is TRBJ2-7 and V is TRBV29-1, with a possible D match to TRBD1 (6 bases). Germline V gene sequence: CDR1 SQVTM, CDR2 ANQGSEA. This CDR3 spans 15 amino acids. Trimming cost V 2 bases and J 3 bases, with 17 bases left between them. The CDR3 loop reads CSVEIGRGYYYEQYF. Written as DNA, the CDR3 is TGCAGCGTTGAAATAGGCAGGGGTTATTACTACGAGCAGTACTTC.

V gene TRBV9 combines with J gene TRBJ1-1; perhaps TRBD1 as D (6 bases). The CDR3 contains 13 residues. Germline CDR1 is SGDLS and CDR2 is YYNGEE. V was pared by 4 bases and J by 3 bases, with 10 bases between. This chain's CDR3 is CASSKGGYTEAFF. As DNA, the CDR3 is TGTGCCAGCAGCAAGGGGGGGTACACTGAAGCTTTCTTT. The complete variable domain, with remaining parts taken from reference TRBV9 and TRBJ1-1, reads DSGVTQTPKHLITATGQRVTLRCSPRSGDLSVYWYQQSLDQGLQFLIQYYNGEERAKGNILERFSAQQFPDLHSELNLSSLELGDSALYFCASSKGGYTEAFFGQGTRLTVV.

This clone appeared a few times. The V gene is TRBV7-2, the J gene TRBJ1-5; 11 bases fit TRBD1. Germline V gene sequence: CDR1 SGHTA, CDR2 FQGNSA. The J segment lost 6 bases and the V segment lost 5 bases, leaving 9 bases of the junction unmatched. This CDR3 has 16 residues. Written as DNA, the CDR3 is TGTGCCAGCAGCCCCGATGGGACAGGGGGACGTCAGCCCCAGCATTTT. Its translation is CASSPDGTGGRQPQHF.

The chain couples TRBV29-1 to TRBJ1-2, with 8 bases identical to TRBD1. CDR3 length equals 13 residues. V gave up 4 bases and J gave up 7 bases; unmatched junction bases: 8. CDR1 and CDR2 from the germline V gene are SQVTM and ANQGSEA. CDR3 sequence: CSVVAGGGLGYTF. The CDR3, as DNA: TGCAGCGTTGTAGCAGGGGGCGGGCTTGGCTACACCTTC.

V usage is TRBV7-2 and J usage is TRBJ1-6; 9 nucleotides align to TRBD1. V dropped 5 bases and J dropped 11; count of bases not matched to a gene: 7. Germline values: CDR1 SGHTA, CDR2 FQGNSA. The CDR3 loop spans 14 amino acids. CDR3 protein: CASSLRTGEPPLHF. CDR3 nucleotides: TGTGCCAGCAGCCTCCGGACAGGGGAACCACCCCTCCACTTT.

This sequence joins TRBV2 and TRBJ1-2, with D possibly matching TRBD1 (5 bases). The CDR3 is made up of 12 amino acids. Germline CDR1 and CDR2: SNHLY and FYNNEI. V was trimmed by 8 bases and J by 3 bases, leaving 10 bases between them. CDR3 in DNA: TGTGCCAGCGGTGTAGGGGACTATGGCTACACCTTC. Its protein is CASGVGDYGYTF.

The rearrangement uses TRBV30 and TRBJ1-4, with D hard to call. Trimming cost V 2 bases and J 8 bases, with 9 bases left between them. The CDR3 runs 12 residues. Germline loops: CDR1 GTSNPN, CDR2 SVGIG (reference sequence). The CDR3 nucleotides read TGTGCCTGGAGTCCCTACTTGGAAAAACTGTTTTTT. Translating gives CAWSPYLEKLFF.

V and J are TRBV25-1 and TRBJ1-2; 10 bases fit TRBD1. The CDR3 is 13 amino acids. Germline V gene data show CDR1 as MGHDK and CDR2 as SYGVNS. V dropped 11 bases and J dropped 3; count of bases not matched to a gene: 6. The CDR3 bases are TGTGCCCGAGCCGGGACAGGGGACTATGGCTACACCTTC. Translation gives CARAGTGDYGYTF.

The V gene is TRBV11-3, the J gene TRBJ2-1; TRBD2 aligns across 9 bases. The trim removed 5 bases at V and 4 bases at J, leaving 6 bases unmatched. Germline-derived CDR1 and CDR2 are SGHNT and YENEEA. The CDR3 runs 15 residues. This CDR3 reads CASSNWRGGYNEQFF. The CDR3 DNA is TGTGCCAGCAGCAATTGGCGGGGGGGTTACAATGAGCAGTTCTTC.

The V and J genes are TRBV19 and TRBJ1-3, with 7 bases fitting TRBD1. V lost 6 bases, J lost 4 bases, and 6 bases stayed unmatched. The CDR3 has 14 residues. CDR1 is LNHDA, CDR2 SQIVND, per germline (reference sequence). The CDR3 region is CASSMGTAGNTIYF. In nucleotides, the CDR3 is TGTGCCAGTAGCATGGGGACAGCGGGAAACACCATATATTTT.

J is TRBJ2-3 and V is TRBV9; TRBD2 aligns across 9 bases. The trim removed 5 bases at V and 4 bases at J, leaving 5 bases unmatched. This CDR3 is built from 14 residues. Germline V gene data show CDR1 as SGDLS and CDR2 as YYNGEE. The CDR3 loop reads CASSPRLAADTQYF. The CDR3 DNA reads TGTGCCAGCAGTCCTAGACTAGCGGCAGATACGCAGTATTTT.

The CDR3 loop reads CASSEMEAAGEQFF. The CDR3 DNA follows: TGCGCCAGCAGCGAGATGGAGGCTGCAGGCGAGCAGTTCTTC. The gene calls are TRBV4-1 and TRBJ2-1, with D perhaps TRBD2 (5 bases). The germline V gene has CDR1 MGHRA and CDR2 YSYEKL. Trimming removed 5 bases from V and 10 bases from J, with 18 bases in between. This CDR3 has 14 residues.

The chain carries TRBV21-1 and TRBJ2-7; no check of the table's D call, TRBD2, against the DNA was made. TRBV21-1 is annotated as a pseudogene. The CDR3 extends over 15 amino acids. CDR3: CASSKAPTRGAEQYF. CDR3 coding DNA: TGTGCCAGCAGCAAAGCGCCCACAAGAGGAGCCGAGCAGTACTTC.

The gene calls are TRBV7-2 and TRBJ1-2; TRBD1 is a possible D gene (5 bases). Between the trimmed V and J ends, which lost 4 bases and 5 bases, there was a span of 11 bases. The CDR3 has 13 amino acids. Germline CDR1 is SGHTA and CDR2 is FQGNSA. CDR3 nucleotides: TGTGCCAGCAGCTCCAGGGTTGCGTATGGCTACACCTTC. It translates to CASSSRVAYGYTF.

The chain's CDR3 is CASRPGGGSNQPQHF. CDR3 in DNA: TGTGCCAGTCGTCCGGGGGGAGGGAGCAATCAGCCCCAGCATTTT. The chain carries TRBV6-5 and TRBJ1-5, with a weak D call TRBD1 (5 bases). With 9 bases removed from V and 1 base from J, the gap between germline ends came to 16 bases. This CDR3 region has 15 residues. Per the germline V gene, CDR1 is MNHEY and CDR2 is SVGAGI.